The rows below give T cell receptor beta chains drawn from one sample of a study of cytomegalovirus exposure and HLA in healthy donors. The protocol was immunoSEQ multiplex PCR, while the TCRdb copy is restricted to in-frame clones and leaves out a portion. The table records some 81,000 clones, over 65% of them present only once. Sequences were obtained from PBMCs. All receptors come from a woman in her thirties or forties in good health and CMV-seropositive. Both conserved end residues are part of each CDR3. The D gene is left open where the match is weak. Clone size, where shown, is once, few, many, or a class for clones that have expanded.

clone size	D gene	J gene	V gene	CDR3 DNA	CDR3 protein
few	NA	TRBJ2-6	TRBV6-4	TGTGCCAGCAGTGATTCGGGCTCTGGGGCCAACGTCCTGACTTTC	CASSDSGSGANVLTF
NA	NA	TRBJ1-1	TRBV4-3	TGCGCCAGCAGCCAAGACGATCCGGGGTCCCTGAACACTGAAGCTTTCTTT	CASSQDDPGSLNTEAFF
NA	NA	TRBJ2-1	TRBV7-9	TGTGCCAGCAGCCCCATGGCGGGGGACACTGAGCAGTTCTTC	CASSPMAGDTEQFF
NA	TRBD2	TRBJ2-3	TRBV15	TGTGCCACCAGCAGTACAGCGGGAGAATCGGATACGCAGTATTTT	CATSSTAGESDTQYF
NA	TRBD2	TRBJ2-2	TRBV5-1	TGCGCCAGCGGAGGGACTAGCGGCACCGGGGAGCTGTTTTTT	CASGGTSGTGELFF
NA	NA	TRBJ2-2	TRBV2	TGTGCCAGCAACTCGGACTGGGCAAACACCGGGGAGCTGTTTTTT	CASNSDWANTGELFF
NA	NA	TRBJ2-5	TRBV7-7	TGTGTCAGCAGCTCGAGACTGAACCGAGGGGAGACCCAGTACTTC	CVSSSRLNRGETQYF
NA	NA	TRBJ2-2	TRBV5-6	TGTGCCAGCACCTTAATCGATGTGCCGGAGGCCGGGGAGCTGTTTTTT	CASTLIDVPEAGELFF
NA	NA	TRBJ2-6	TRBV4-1	TGCGCCAGCAGCCAAGATGGGAGGGGGGCTACTGGGGCCAACGTCCTGACTTTC	CASSQDGRGATGANVLTF
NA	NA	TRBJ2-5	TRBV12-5	TGTGCTAGTGGTTTGCAGTCCCAAGAGACCCAGTACTTC	CASGLQSQETQYF
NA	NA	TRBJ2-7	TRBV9	TGTGCCAGCAGCGTAGCTTGGGAGTTAGCCTACGAGCAGTACTTC	CASSVAWELAYEQYF
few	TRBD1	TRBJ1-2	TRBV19	TGTGCCAGTAGCCCAGGGGGCGCCGGCTATGGCTACACCTTC	CASSPGGAGYGYTF
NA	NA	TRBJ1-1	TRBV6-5	TGTGCCAGCAGTTACTACCGACAAACTGAAGCTTTCTTT	CASSYYRQTEAFF